The 2 T cell receptor beta chains below come from one sample, sequenced in a study of vaccination effects on CD4 cells after COVID-19. Using immunoSEQ multiplex PCR, the repertoire was profiled, and TCRdb retains in-frame clones only, with some absent. The top ten clones hold 15% to 20% of a sample with roughly 27,000 clones, roughly 77% of them seen once. Their antigen targets remain unknown. The ViraFEST assay expanded antigen-specific CD4+ T cells with viral peptide pools before sequencing. On day 10 of culture, CD4+ T cells were separated out. From March to December 2020, the person had a SARS-CoV-2 infection that was confirmed by PCR. Here the sequenced sample was CD4+ T cells from PBMCs cultured with HCoV-NL63 spike peptides, taken before COVID-19 vaccination. These receptors all come from a human donor who had a prior SARS-CoV-2 infection.

This clone ranks as medium-sized (0.01 to 0.1%). The CDR3 here is CSASSGRYTF. The CDR3 DNA is TGCAGTGCTAGCTCTGGGAGGTACACCTTC. The rearrangement uses TRBV20-1 and TRBJ1-2; D call uncertain. Trimming took 3 bases from V and 11 from J, leaving 10 bases between them. The CDR3 totals 10 residues. Germline CDR1 is DFQATT and CDR2 is SNEGSKA (reference sequence).

The chain has TRBV2 and TRBJ2-1, with 14 bases aligning to TRBD2. CDR3 length: 20 amino acids. V lost 4 bases to trimming and J lost 0 bases; unmatched junction nucleotides: 11. CDR1 is SNHLY, CDR2 FYNNEI, per germline. The CDR3 region is CASSGPRTSGRRSSYNEQFF. DNA for the CDR3: TGTGCCAGCAGTGGGCCCCGGACTAGCGGGAGGCGGAGCTCCTACAATGAGCAGTTCTTC. The complete variable domain, with remaining parts taken from reference TRBV2 and TRBJ2-1, reads EPEVTQTPSHQVTQMGQEVILRCVPISNHLYFYWYRQILGQKVEFLVSFYNNEISEKSEIFDDQFSVERPDGSNFTLKIRSTKLEDSAMYFCASSGPRTSGRRSSYNEQFFGPGTRLTVL.